Listed below are T cell receptor beta chains from one sample, sequenced in a study of tumor-infiltrating lymphocytes in primary liver carcinoma. MiXCR was run by TCRdb on the multiplex PCR reads, yielding one entry per CDR3 protein. The sample has about 84,000 distinct CDR3 sequences, around 70% seen once; the top ten hold less than 20%. Sequencing used liver tumor tissue from sampling region 1. The receptors shown here come from a middle-aged man with primary liver carcinoma and hepatitis B virus infection. Each CDR3 is given with its conserved first and last residue. D genes are given only for firm matches. For some rows the clone size is stated as once, few or many, or as a class when expanded; others skip it.

TRBV6-5,TRBJ2-3,-,-,CVSSSGTGGAQPQYF,TGTGTCAGCAGTAGCGGGACAGGCGGGGCTCAGCCCCAGTATTTT
TRBV19,TRBJ1-5,TRBD1,-,CASSGTGGFQPQHF,TGTGCCAGCTCCGGGACAGGGGGCTTTCAGCCCCAGCATTTT
TRBV4-1,TRBJ2-7,-,-,CASNRVPYEQYF,TGCGCCAGCAACCGAGTACCTTACGAGCAGTACTTC
TRBV5-1,TRBJ2-3,TRBD1,few,CASSSTRTGPDTQYF,TGCGCCAGCAGCAGTACCAGGACAGGGCCAGATACGCAGTATTTT
TRBV7-9,TRBJ2-5,-,-,CASSLGTPPDQEAQYF,TGTGCCAGCAGCCTTGGGACACCACCCGACCAAGAGGCCCAGTACTTC
TRBV6-5,TRBJ2-2,-,-,CDSRGPNTGELFF,TGTGACAGCCGGGGTCCTAACACCGGGGAGCTGTTTTTT
TRBV7-9,TRBJ2-7,-,many,CASQAAASWGEQYF,TGTGCCAGCCAGGCAGCCGCGTCTTGGGGCGAGCAGTACTTC
TRBV11-1,TRBJ2-7,-,-,CASSEGKTYWQYF,TGTGCCAGCAGTGAGGGCAAAACCTACTGGCAGTACTTC
TRBV10-3,TRBJ2-7,TRBD2,-,CVISGLAEHEQYF,TGTGTCATCAGTGGGCTAGCGGAGCACGAGCAGTACTTC
TRBV12-3/TRBV12-4,TRBJ2-7,-,few,CASRDIGPDEQYF,TGTGCCAGCAGGGACATCGGTCCGGACGAGCAGTACTTC
TRBV11-1,TRBJ2-7,-,-,CACSPSQGSYKQYF,TGTGCCTGCAGCCCCTCCCAGGGTTCCTACAAGCAGTACTTC
TRBV28,TRBJ2-2,-,many,CASSLQGEAGELFF,TGTGCCAGCAGTTTGCAGGGGGAGGCCGGGGAGCTGTTTTTT
TRBV24-1,TRBJ2-3,TRBD2,many,CATSDIAGAVPDTQYF,TGTGCCACCAGTGATATAGCGGGAGCAGTCCCAGATACGCAGTATTTT
TRBV6-1,TRBJ2-1,-,-,CVSVRLGSSYNQQFF,TGTGTCAGCGTCCGACTAGGGAGCTCCTACAATCAGCAGTTCTTC
TRBV10-3,TRBJ2-1,-,medium-sized,CAISESRAADEQFF,TGTGCCATCAGTGAGTCTAGGGCGGCCGATGAGCAGTTCTTC
TRBV30,TRBJ1-1,TRBD1,many,CACPRTGNTEAFF,TGTGCCTGTCCTCGGACAGGGAACACTGAAGCTTTCTTT
TRBV10-2,TRBJ2-1,-,medium-sized,CASSLTTGSSYNEQFF,TGCGCCAGCAGTCTCACTACCGGGAGCTCCTACAATGAGCAGTTCTTC
TRBV7-9,TRBJ2-5,-,few,CASSPGQGTQYF,TGTGCCAGCAGCCCGGGGCAAGGGACCCAGTACTTC
TRBV6-1,TRBJ1-1,-,-,CASSELGETGNTEAFF,TGTGCCAGCAGTGAATTGGGAGAGACAGGTAACACTGAAGCTTTCTTT
TRBV11-2,TRBJ2-5,-,-,CARSDLTGAGETQYF,TGTGCCAGGAGTGACCTGACAGGAGCTGGAGAGACCCAGTACTTC
TRBV29-1,TRBJ1-1,-,-,CSVGGARDVMNTEAFF,TGCAGCGTTGGTGGGGCCAGGGACGTTATGAACACTGAGGCTTTCTTT
TRBV6-6,TRBJ2-1,-,once,CASSLTRRHPGNEHFF,TGTGCCAGCAGTCTTACTCGCAGACATCCAGGAAATGAGCATTTCTTC
TRBV28,TRBJ1-1,-,many,CASSSFSGTKAFF,TGTGCCAGCAGTTCCTTCTCCGGGACTAAAGCTTTCTTT
TRBV6-4,TRBJ2-3,-,-,CANSDGGGDTQYF,TGTGCCAACAGTGATGGAGGGGGAGATACGCAATATTTT
TRBV11-2,TRBJ2-2,-,-,CTSSINKGFVAGELFF,TGTACCAGCAGCATAAACAAGGGGTTCGTCGCCGGGGAGCTGTTTTTT
TRBV20-1,TRBJ2-1,TRBD2,-,CSATPGLEVEQFF,TGCAGTGCTACCCCGGGACTAGAGGTTGAGCAGTTCTTC
TRBV7-8,TRBJ2-2,-,-,CASSSGGGGVNTGELFF,TGCGCCAGCAGCTCAGGGGGAGGAGGGGTGAACACCGGGGAGCTGTTTTTT
TRBV5-1,TRBJ2-3,-,-,CASSFSTADTQYF,TGCGCCAGCAGCTTCTCTACCGCAGATACGCAGTATTTC
TRBV30,TRBJ1-6,TRBD1,many,CAWKSPGGANSPLHF,TGTGCCTGGAAATCTCCAGGGGGCGCGAATTCACCCCTCCACTTT
TRBV4-1,TRBJ2-2,-,-,CASSQYQGSTGELFF,TGCGCCAGCAGCCAATATCAGGGGAGCACCGGGGAACTGTTTTTT
TRBV20-1,TRBJ2-3,TRBD1,-,CSARQGADTQYF,TGCAGTGCTAGACAGGGGGCAGATACGCAGTATTTT
TRBV14,TRBJ2-1,-,-,CASNQDHYYSEQFF,TGTGCCAGCAACCAAGATCACTACTACAGTGAGCAATTCTTC
TRBV12-3/TRBV12-4,TRBJ2-3,TRBD2,once,CASSQVAGTTDTQYF,TGTGCCAGCAGCCAGGTAGCGGGCACCACAGATACGCAGTATTTT
TRBV6-1,TRBJ1-5,TRBD1,-,CASSDPGTVYSNQAQHF,TGTGCCAGCAGCGATCCCGGGACAGTTTATAGCAATCAGGCCCAGCATTTT
TRBV6-5,TRBJ1-5,-,-,CASSWTAGGTQPRHF,TGTGCCAGCAGTTGGACGGCCGGAGGGACTCAGCCCCGGCATTTT
TRBV19,TRBJ1-1,-,-,CATKRLNTEAFF,TGTGCCACTAAACGGTTGAACACTGAAGCTTTCTTT
TRBV4-1,TRBJ2-1,-,few,CASSQGYNKHFF,TGCGCCAGCAGCCAAGGGTACAATAAGCACTTCTTC
TRBV11-2,TRBJ2-3,-,many,CASSLGQDTDTQYF,TGTGCCAGCAGCTTAGGGCAGGACACAGATACGCAGTATTTT
TRBV11-2,TRBJ2-1,TRBD2,-,CVSSLDIGLAMGKQFF,TGTGTCAGCAGCTTGGATATCGGACTAGCCATGGGCAAGCAGTTCTTC
TRBV11-2,TRBJ2-3,-,few,CASSLVGAGSGEGTQYF,TGTGCCAGCAGTTTAGTCGGCGCGGGGTCGGGTGAAGGTACACAGTATTTT
TRBV12-3/TRBV12-4,TRBJ2-5,TRBD1,-,CVSSRRDRGKETLYF,TGTGTCAGCAGCCGGAGGGACAGGGGGAAGGAGACCCTGTACTTC
TRBV6-6,TRBJ2-3,-,many,CASSYVGDGTDTQYF,TGTGCCAGCAGTTACGTCGGGGACGGCACAGATACGCAGTATTTT
TRBV10-3,TRBJ1-1,-,-,CVISDLTLTTSFMNTEAFF,TGTGTCATCAGTGATCTTACTCTTACAACAAGCTTCATGAACACTGAAGCCTTCTTT
TRBV13,TRBJ2-5,-,few,CASSLTEGTQYF,TGTGCCAGCAGCTTAACCGAGGGCACCCAGTACTTC
TRBV5-5,TRBJ2-2,-,-,CASILHPAAANTGELFF,TGTGCCAGCATCTTGCACCCAGCGGCTGCGAACACCGGGGAGCTGTTTTTT
TRBV27,TRBJ1-2,TRBD1,-,CASSRGTGGLGYTF,TGTGCCAGCAGTCGGGGGACAGGGGGCCTTGGCTACACCTTC
TRBV7-8,TRBJ1-6,-,-,CASSIQGRENSSPHF,TGTGCCAGCAGCATCCAGGGGAGGGAGAATTCATCCCCCCACTTT
TRBV11-1,TRBJ2-1,-,-,CASILDRANEQFF,TGTGCCAGCATCTTAGACCGGGCAAATGAGCAATTCTTC
TRBV6-1,TRBJ2-2,-,-,CASSAIRQENSGELFF,TGTGCCAGCAGTGCTATCAGACAGGAGAACAGCGGGGAGCTGTTCTTT
TRBV6-5,TRBJ2-7,-,many,CASSPFGSIYEQYF,TGTGCCAGCAGCCCTTTCGGGAGTATTTACGAGCAGTACTTC
TRBV12-3/TRBV12-4,TRBJ2-7,-,-,CASSLGAVEQFF,TGTGCCAGCAGTTTGGGGGCTGTCGAGCAGTTTTTC
TRBV4-1,TRBJ2-1,-,-,CAGSQDPARGVPDEQFF,TGCGCCGGCAGCCAAGATCCCGCTAGGGGGGTACCGGATGAGCAGTTCTTC
TRBV12-3/TRBV12-4,TRBJ1-2,-,-,CVSNLGRDGYTF,TGTGTCAGCAATTTGGGCAGGGATGGCTACACCTTC
TRBV30,TRBJ2-6,TRBD1,-,CAHWDRAASGANVLTF,TGTGCCCACTGGGACAGGGCCGCCTCGGGGGCCAACGTCCTGACATTC
TRBV29-1,TRBJ2-1,-,-,CSVVPAAVREFF,TGCAGCGTTGTTCCAGCGGCTGTGCGGGAGTTCTTC